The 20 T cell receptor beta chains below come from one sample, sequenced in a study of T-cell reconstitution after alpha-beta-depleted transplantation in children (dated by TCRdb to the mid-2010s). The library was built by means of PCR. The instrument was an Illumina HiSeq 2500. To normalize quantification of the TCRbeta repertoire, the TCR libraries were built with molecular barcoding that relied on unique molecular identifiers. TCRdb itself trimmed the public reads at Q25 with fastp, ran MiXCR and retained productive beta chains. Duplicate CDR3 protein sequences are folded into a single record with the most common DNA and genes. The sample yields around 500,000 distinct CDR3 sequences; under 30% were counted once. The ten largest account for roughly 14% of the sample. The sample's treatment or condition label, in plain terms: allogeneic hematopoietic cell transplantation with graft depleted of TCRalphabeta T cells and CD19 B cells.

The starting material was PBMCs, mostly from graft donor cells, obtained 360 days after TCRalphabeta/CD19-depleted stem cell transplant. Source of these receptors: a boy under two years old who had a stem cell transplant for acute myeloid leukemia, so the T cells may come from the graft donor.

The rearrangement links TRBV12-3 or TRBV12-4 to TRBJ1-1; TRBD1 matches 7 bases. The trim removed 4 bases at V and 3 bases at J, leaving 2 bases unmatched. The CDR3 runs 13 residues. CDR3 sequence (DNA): TGTGCCAGCAGTTGGGACAGATACACTGAAGCTTTCTTT. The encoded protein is CASSWDRYTEAFF.

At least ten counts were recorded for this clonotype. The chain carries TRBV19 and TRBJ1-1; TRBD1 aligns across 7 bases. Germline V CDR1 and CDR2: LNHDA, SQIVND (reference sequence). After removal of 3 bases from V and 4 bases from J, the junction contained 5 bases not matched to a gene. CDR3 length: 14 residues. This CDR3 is CASSMTRGITEAFF. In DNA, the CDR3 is TGTGCCAGTAGTATGACCAGGGGGATCACTGAAGCTTTCTTT.

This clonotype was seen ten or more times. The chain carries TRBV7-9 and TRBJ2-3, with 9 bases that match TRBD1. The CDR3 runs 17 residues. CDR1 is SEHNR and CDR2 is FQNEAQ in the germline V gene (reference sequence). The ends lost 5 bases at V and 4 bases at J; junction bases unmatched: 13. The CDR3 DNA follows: TGTGCCAGCAGCCGGACAGGGGCAAATGATCGGCCAGATACGCAGTATTTT. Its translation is CASSRTGANDRPDTQYF.

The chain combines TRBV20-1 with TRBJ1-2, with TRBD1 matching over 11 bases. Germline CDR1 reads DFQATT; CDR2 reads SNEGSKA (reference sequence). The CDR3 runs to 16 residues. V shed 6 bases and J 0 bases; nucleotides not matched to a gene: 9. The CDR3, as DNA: TGCAGTGCCGGCTCCGGACAGGGGGCAGCTAACTATGGCTACACCTTC. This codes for CSAGSGQGAANYGYTF.

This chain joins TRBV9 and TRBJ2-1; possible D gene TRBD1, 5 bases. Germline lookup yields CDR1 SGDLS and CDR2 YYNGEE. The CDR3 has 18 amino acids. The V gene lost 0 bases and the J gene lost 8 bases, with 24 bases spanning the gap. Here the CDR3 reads CASSVGAGGHPYRDEQFF. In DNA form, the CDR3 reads TGTGCCAGCAGCGTAGGAGCAGGTGGACACCCCTACCGGGATGAGCAGTTCTTC. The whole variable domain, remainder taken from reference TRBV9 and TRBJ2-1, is DSGVTQTPKHLITATGQRVTLRCSPRSGDLSVYWYQQSLDQGLQFLIQYYNGEERAKGNILERFSAQQFPDLHSELNLSSLELGDSALYFCASSVGAGGHPYRDEQFFGPGTRLTVL.

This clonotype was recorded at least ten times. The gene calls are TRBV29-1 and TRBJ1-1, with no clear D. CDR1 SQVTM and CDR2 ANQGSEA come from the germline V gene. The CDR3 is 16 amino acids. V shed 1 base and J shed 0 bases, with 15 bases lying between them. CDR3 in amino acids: CSVEVRPALLNTEAFF. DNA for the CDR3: TGCAGCGTTGAAGTCCGGCCAGCCCTTTTGAACACTGAAGCTTTCTTT.

This CDR3 is CATSRVLDRDGNYGYTF. In DNA form, the CDR3 reads TGTGCCACCAGCAGAGTATTAGACCGGGACGGTAACTATGGCTACACCTTC. The J gene is TRBJ1-2, the V gene TRBV15, with D tentatively TRBD1 (5 bases). Germline V gene lookup returns CDR1 LNHNV and CDR2 YYDKDF (reference sequence). V shed 1 base and J shed 1 base, with 16 bases lying between them. This CDR3 is built from 17 residues. Using reference TRBV15 and TRBJ1-2 for the parts outside the CDR3, the full variable domain is DAMVIQNPRYQVTQFGKPVTLSCSQTLNHNVMYWYQQKSSQAPKLLFHYYDKDFNNEADTPDNFQSRRPNTSFCFLDIRSPGLGDTAMYLCATSRVLDRDGNYGYTFGSGTRLTVV.

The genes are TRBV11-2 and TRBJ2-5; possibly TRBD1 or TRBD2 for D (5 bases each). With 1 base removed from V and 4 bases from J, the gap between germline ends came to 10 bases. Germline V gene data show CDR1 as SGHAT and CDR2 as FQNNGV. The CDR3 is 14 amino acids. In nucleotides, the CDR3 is TGTGCCAGCAGCTTAGGTACGGGGCTAGAGACCCAGTACTTC. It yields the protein CASSLGTGLETQYF.

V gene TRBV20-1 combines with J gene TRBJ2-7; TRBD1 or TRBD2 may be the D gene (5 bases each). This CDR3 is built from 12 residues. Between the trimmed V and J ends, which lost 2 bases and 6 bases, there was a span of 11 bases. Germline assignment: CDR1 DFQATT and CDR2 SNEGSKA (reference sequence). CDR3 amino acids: CSARRPGTEQYV. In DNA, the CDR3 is TGCAGTGCTAGACGCCCGGGGACCGAGCAGTACGTC.

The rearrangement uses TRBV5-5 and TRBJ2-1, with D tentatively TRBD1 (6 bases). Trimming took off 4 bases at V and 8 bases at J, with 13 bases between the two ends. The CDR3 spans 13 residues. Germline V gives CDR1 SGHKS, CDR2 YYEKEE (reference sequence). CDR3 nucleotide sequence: TGTGCCAGCAGCACGGGACAAATCCATGAGCAGTTCTTC. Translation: CASSTGQIHEQFF.

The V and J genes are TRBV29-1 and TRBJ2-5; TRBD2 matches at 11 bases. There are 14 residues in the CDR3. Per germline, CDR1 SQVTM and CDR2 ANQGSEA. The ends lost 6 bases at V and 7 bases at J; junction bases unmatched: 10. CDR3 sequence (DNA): TGCAGCGTCGGCTTAGCGGGGGGGCCGGGGACCCAGTACTTC. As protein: CSVGLAGGPGTQYF.

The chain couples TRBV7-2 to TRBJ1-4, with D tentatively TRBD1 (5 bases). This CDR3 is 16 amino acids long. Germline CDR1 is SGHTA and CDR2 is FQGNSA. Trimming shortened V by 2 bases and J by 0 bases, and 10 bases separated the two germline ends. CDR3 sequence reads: CASSLRFRATNEKLFF. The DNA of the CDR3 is TGTGCCAGCAGCTTAAGGTTCAGGGCAACTAATGAAAAACTGTTTTTT.

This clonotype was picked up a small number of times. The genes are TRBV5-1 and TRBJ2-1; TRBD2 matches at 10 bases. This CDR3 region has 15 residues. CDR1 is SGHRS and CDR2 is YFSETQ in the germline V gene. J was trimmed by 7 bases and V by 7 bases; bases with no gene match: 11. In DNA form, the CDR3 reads TGCGCCAGCGCCCACCGACTAGCGGGTCTGAATGAGCAGTTCTTC. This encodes CASAHRLAGLNEQFF.

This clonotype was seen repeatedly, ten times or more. Here the CDR3 DNA reads TGTGCCAGCAGTCCCGTTAGCGGGGGGCTCTTCTACGAGCAGTACGTC. Translation gives CASSPVSGGLFYEQYV. V usage is TRBV28 and J usage is TRBJ2-7; 10 bases align to TRBD2. With 5 bases clipped from V and 3 bases from J, the junction kept 10 bases outside the gene matches. The CDR3 sequence is 16 residues long. Germline V gene data show CDR1 as MDHEN and CDR2 as SYDVKM.

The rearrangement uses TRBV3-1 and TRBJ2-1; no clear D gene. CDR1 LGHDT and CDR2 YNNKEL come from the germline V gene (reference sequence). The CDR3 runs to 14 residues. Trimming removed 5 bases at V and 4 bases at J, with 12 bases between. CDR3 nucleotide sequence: TGTGCCAGCAGCGGTCCCGGAGCATACAATGAGCAGTTCTTC. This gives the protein CASSGPGAYNEQFF.

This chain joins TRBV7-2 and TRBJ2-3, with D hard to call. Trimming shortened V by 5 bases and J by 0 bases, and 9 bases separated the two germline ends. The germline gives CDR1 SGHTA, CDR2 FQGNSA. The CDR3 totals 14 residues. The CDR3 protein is CASSPTHSTDTQYF. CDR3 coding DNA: TGTGCCAGCAGCCCGACCCATAGCACAGATACGCAGTATTTT.

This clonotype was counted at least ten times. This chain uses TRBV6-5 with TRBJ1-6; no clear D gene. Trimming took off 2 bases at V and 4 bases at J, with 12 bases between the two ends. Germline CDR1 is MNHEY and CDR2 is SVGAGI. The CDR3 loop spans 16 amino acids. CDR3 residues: CASSYGLLSYNSPLHF. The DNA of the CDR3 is TGTGCCAGCAGTTACGGGTTACTGTCTTATAATTCACCCCTCCACTTT.

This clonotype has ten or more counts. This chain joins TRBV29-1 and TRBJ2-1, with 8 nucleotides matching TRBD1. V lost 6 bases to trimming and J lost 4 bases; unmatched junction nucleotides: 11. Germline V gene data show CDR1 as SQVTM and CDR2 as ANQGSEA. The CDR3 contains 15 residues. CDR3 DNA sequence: TGCAGCGTGCCTCCCGACAGGGGATCATACAATGAGCAGTTCTTC. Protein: CSVPPDRGSYNEQFF.

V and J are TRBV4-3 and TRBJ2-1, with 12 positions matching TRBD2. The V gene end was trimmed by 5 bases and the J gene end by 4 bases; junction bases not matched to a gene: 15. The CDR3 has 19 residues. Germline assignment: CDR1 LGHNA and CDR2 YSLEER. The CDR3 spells CASSWGGTATSGGYNEQFF. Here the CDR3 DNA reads TGCGCCAGCAGCTGGGGAGGGACAGCGACTAGCGGGGGATACAATGAGCAGTTCTTC.

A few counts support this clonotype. The chain's CDR3 is CASSYSRGLRNEQFF. The CDR3 region has the DNA TGTGCCAGCAGTTACTCGCGGGGCCTCCGCAATGAGCAGTTCTTC. This sequence joins TRBV6-5 and TRBJ2-1; a weak D match, TRBD2 (6 bases). V was clipped by 0 bases and J by 6 bases, with 12 bases between them. The CDR3 has 15 residues. The germline CDR1 and CDR2 sequences are MNHEY and SVGAGI.